The entry below gives a single TCR beta chain sequence along with its context. Its antigen remains unidentified. This entry comes from a study of read filtering for tumor transcriptome and immune sequencing. Broader study findings: IR-seq captured clonotypes deeper and more reliably than RNA-seq.

Every patient had bone marrow sampled while the disease was active. This library used roughly 370 ng RNA and molecular barcoded adaptors spanning alpha/delta and beta/gamma chains. TCRdb itself ran the reads through MiXCR, one entry per CDR3 protein. The table records roughly 56,000 distinct CDR3 sequences, around 21% of them present only once. This CDR3 is built from 13 residues. CDR1 is MNHNS and CDR2 is SASEGT in the germline V gene. V dropped 6 bases and J dropped 4 bases, with 10 bases sitting between them. The sequence came from a donor aged 40 or older with multiple myeloma. The rearrangement links TRBV6-1 to TRBJ1-5; D ambiguous. Sequencing used a population of CD138-negative cells sorted from bone marrow. CDR3 in DNA: TGTGCCAGCAGCCCTAGCGGGAATCAGCCCCAGCATTTT. It translates to CASSPSGNQPQHF.